This entry features one T cell receptor beta chain sequence. Its antigen is not identified. This record comes from a study of CXCR3-negative and CXCR3-positive naive CD8 T cells. Study-level findings and limits: Diversity in memory CD8+ cells fell much lower than the comparably high levels seen in both naive subsets. TRB CDR3s were more hydrophobic in CXCR3-positive than in CXCR3-negative naive cells.

Phenotypically, naive CD8+ T cells corresponded to CD45RO-CCR7+CD27+CD95-. CDR3 length equals 15 residues. CDR1 is SNHLY and CDR2 is FYNNEI in the germline V gene. The libraries of TRB cDNA were prepared using 5' RACE with UMI labels. TCRdb reprocessed the 5' RACE reads and keeps a single row for each CDR3 protein, giving no DNA. The specimen's table records about 89,000 distinct CDR3 sequences. The chain uses TRBV2 and TRBJ2-2; TCRdb designates TRBD1, a call that cannot be tested without DNA. This clonotype originated in a human donor in good health. Some clones in this sample may be carry-over from other donors' samples. Sample: naive CXCR3+ CD8+ T cells from blood. Indicated subset: CD45RO-CCR7+CD27+CD95- naive CD8+ T cells expressing CXCR3 (TNR3+). CDR3 sequence: CASRRGTGSGGELFF.